This T cell receptor (beta chain) was found in a study of blood T cell repertoires in COVID-19 (dated by TCRdb to 2018 to 2020). Background on the whole study: Samples from collaborators originated in the United States, Italy and Spain and spanned both the acute and convalescent phases of COVID-19. The material from the prospective study consisted of cDNA or gDNA derived from T cells, B-cell-depleted T cells, or PBMCs. The dataset comprised deeply sampled blood TCRbeta repertoires from subjects exposed to, actively infected with, or recovered from COVID-19. The repertoires were made available in a free public database intended to serve as a resource for research on the immune response to SARS-CoV-2. The samples were drawn from two sources: the first 160 participants of the ongoing ImmuneRACE study, and approximately 1,300 subjects contributed by 6 global collaborators. Sample metadata almost always included a de-identified subject ID, COVID-19 status, age in years and sex. HLA class I and class II types, where available, came from metadata supplied by the sample provider rather than from assay-based typing.

In regard to this clone: Its antigen is currently not known. Base-call qualities are not available, and no considerably larger clone is one nucleotide away.

TCRbeta CDR3 regions were amplified from genomic DNA by means of the immunoSEQ Assay, a bias-controlled multiplex PCR. The source study handled its data this way. Within the assay, amplification of reference gene primers was used to estimate how many nucleated cells each sample contained. Sequence reads were collapsed and filtered to measure the absolute abundance of every unique TCRbeta CDR3 rearrangement. For each sample, productive Simpson clonality was calculated by taking the square root of Simpson's diversity index across productive rearrangements. What TCRdb holds here is the immuneACCESS table cut down to in-frame rearrangements. Part of the clones is not present; checked against another copy, under half of the missing clones reflect an unresolved V gene, and the others are unexplained. That table supplies the V and J calls and clone size; D and trimming were determined from the DNA. Here the sample has 150,000 to 200,000 clones; roughly 87% occur a single time. The ten largest account for roughly 1.4% of the sample.

Each collaborating institution followed its own protocols to collect whole blood in K2EDTA tubes. For TCRbeta analysis, collaborator samples were shipped as frozen whole blood, as isolated PBMCs, or as DNA extracted from either sample type. The junction shows trimming of 6 bases on V and 3 bases on J, plus 6 bases between the germline ends. The CDR3 sequence holds 13 residues, the cysteine and phenylalanine included. Just CDR3 DNA is preserved here, 39 bases in frame from base 1. Sequences LGHNT (CDR1) and FRNRAP (CDR2) are obtained from the germline V gene. Beyond this particular receptor, the publication reports: Clinical and demographic metadata were provided uncurated, with the amount varying by source and participant.

The source material was peripheral blood. The rearranged chain carries TRBV12-5 and TRBJ2-6, and TRBD2 may be the D gene, going by 6 matching bases. The TCR comes from a woman in her fifties or sixties with acute or convalescent COVID-19. In nucleotide form, the sequence is TGTGCTAGTGGGGGAGGTGGGGCCAACGTCCTGACTTTC. Translated, this gives CASGGGGANVLTF.